A single sample gave rise to the 14 T cell receptor beta chains below, sequenced in a study of radiotherapy plus CTLA-4 blockade in lung cancer. Repertoires were generated with immunoSEQ multiplex PCR, while TCRdb's copy carries only in-frame clones and drops some. The repertoire holds 55,000 to 85,000 clones, with 76% as singletons. The sample was peripheral blood, taken from a patient treated with radiotherapy plus ipilimumab. These receptor sequences come from a human donor with non-small cell lung cancer whose response to radiotherapy plus ipilimumab could not be evaluated. Some clones in this sample may be carry-over from other donors' samples.

V usage is TRBV5-1 and J usage is TRBJ1-2; possibly TRBD1 for D (6 bases). Germline V gives CDR1 SGHRS, CDR2 YFSETQ. V lost 7 bases to trimming and J lost 8 bases, with 24 bases between them. The CDR3 spans 15 residues. CDR3 in amino acids: CASGGQAGGAEGYTF. The CDR3 nucleotides read TGCGCCAGCGGCGGCCAGGCGGGGGGGGCGGAGGGCTACACCTTC.

This clone was seen a few times. The rearrangement uses TRBV7-2 and TRBJ2-7; no reliable D call. V was pared by 0 bases and J by 5 bases, with 8 bases between. Germline CDR1 reads SGHTA; CDR2 reads FQGNSA. The CDR3 runs 13 residues. The CDR3 DNA sequence: TGTGCCAGCAGCTTAGCCAGGATTGACGAGCAGTACTTC. Protein sequence: CASSLARIDEQYF. Combining the CDR3 with reference TRBV7-2 and TRBJ2-7 gives the whole variable domain GAGVSQSPSNKVTEKGKDVELRCDPISGHTALYWYRQSLGQGLEFLIYFQGNSAPDKSGLPSDRFSAERTGGSVSTLTIQRTQQEDSAVYLCASSLARIDEQYFGPGTRLTVT.

This chain uses TRBV11-3 with TRBJ1-1; perhaps TRBD1 as D (5 bases). V was pared by 1 base and J by 1 base, with 10 bases between. CDR1 and CDR2 from the germline V gene are SGHNT and YENEEA. The length of the CDR3 is 15 residues. CDR3 residues: CASSLGDGGNTEAFF. CDR3 sequence (DNA): TGTGCCAGCAGCTTAGGCGACGGGGGGAACACTGAAGCTTTCTTT.

The chain carries TRBV7-2 and TRBJ1-2, with 7 nucleotides matching TRBD1. The CDR3 totals 16 residues. From germline, CDR1 is SGHTA and CDR2 FQGNSA. V lost 4 bases and J lost 4; bases outside the gene matches: 12. CDR3 residues: CASSSPPGQRSYGYTF. CDR3 nucleotide sequence: TGTGCCAGCAGCTCTCCACCGGGACAGCGGTCCTATGGCTACACCTTC.

This chain joins TRBV6-5 and TRBJ1-2; TRBD1 agrees at 9 bases. The germline gives CDR1 MNHEY, CDR2 SVGAGI. The trim removed 4 bases at V and 6 bases at J, leaving 6 bases unmatched. CDR3 length: 14 amino acids. Written as DNA, the CDR3 is TGTGCCAGCAGTTTCTCCGGGACAGGGCATGGCTACACCTTC. Translated, it gives CASSFSGTGHGYTF.

CDR3 nucleotide sequence: TGTGCCAGCAGCCAAGATCTGGTAGGACAGGGGTATCAGCCCCAGCATTTT. This translates into CASSQDLVGQGYQPQHF. The chain is built from TRBV4-2 and TRBJ1-5; 9 bases line up with TRBD1. J was trimmed by 5 bases and V by 0 bases; bases with no gene match: 8. The length of the CDR3 is 17 residues. Germline values: CDR1 LGHNA, CDR2 YNFKEQ.

This clone was picked up a small number of times. The rearrangement joins TRBV9 to TRBJ2-7; 10 nucleotides agree with TRBD1. Germline trimming cut 0 bases from V and 5 bases from J; bases unmatched to any gene: 2. The CDR3 runs 14 residues. The germline gives CDR1 SGDLS, CDR2 YYNGEE. CDR3 residues: CASSVAGQGDEQYF. CDR3 bases: TGTGCCAGCAGCGTAGCTGGACAGGGGGACGAGCAGTACTTC.

The chain joins TRBV9 to TRBJ2-3; 8 bases agree with TRBD2. V lost 6 bases, J lost 1 base, and 7 bases stayed unmatched. Germline V CDR1 and CDR2: SGDLS, YYNGEE. The CDR3 runs to 15 residues. The CDR3 loop reads CASTGGSGGTDTQYF. The CDR3, as DNA: TGTGCCAGCACCGGAGGTAGCGGGGGCACAGATACGCAGTATTTT.

This clone occurred a few times. The genes are TRBV28 and TRBJ2-3; 9 bases agree with TRBD2. The germline V gene has CDR1 MDHEN and CDR2 SYDVKM. The CDR3 runs 19 residues. V was pared by 3 bases and J by 1 base, with 14 bases of the junction left unmatched. The CDR3 reads CASSFLPGGRTSGTDTQYF. DNA of the CDR3: TGTGCCAGCAGTTTCCTACCTGGTGGGCGGACTAGCGGCACAGATACGCAGTATTTT.

This chain joins TRBV10-3 and TRBJ1-5, with D perhaps matching TRBD1 (5 bases). Germline V gene sequence: CDR1 ENHRY, CDR2 SYGVKD. V was shortened by 7 bases and J by 2 bases, with 9 bases between the two germline ends. This CDR3 has 13 residues. CDR3 loop: CAITGGGNQPQHF. The CDR3 DNA is TGTGCCATCACCGGGGGGGGCAATCAGCCCCAGCATTTT.

V and J are TRBV5-1 and TRBJ1-1; D is undetermined. Trimming removed 7 bases from V and 1 base from J, with 5 bases in between. The V gene's germline CDR1 is SGHRS and CDR2 YFSETQ. The CDR3 consists of 11 residues. CDR3 nucleotide sequence: TGCGCCAGCTCAGGGAACACTGAAGCTTTCTTT. Amino acid sequence: CASSGNTEAFF.

The J gene is TRBJ1-5, the V gene TRBV2; D possibly corresponds to TRBD1 (5 bases). Germline V gene lookup returns CDR1 SNHLY and CDR2 FYNNEI. V was shortened by 6 bases and J by 6 bases, with 15 bases between the two germline ends. The CDR3 covers 14 residues. CDR3 sequence: CASSRQGLGQPQHF. CDR3 DNA sequence: TGTGCCAGCAGCAGGCAGGGACTGGGTCAGCCCCAGCATTTT.

V usage is TRBV18 and J usage is TRBJ1-5, with D perhaps TRBD1 (6 bases). CDR3 length: 17 amino acids. Trimming took 1 base from V and 4 from J, leaving 17 bases between them. The germline gives CDR1 KGHSH, CDR2 LQKENI. CDR3 DNA sequence: TGTGCCAGCTCACCACTCAACAGGGACCCCTTAAATCAGCCCCAGCATTTT. The encoded protein is CASSPLNRDPLNQPQHF.

This sequence joins TRBV7-6 and TRBJ2-3; possibly TRBD1 for D (6 bases). Germline V CDR1 and CDR2: SGHVS, FNYEAQ. Trimming stripped 5 bases from V and 0 bases from J, with 15 bases between. The CDR3 is made up of 16 amino acids. CDR3 in DNA: TGTGCCAGCAGCCTCCTACCTACAGGGAGCACAGATACGCAGTATTTT. Translation: CASSLLPTGSTDTQYF.